A selection of T cell receptor beta chains follows, all from one sample in a study of blood T cell repertoires in COVID-19. Sequenced by immunoSEQ multiplex PCR; TCRdb stores in-frame clones only, minus some. Here the sample spans some 300,000 clones, around nine tenths being singletons. The source material was PBMCs or T cells enriched from blood (not recorded which). The source is a woman between 50 and 59 years old who had been exposed to COVID-19. CDR3s include the opening cysteine and the closing phenylalanine or tryptophan. The order of the fields is V gene, CDR3 protein.

V: TRBV19
CDR3: CASGRGLNEQYF

V: TRBV3-1/TRBV3-2
CDR3: CASSQDDRSGYGYTF

V: TRBV5-1
CDR3: CASSGQELNTGELFF

V: TRBV15
CDR3: CATSRSGQTFYGYTF

V: TRBV19
CDR3: CASSIPWDSGTTNEKLFF

V: TRBV7-2
CDR3: CASNLVLAGGLETQYF

V: TRBV28
CDR3: CASQDRLRETQYF

V: TRBV4-2
CDR3: CASSQGLAGETQYF

V: TRBV20-1
CDR3: CSASDLAEQYF

V: TRBV3-1/TRBV3-2
CDR3: CASSQGLAGGPGNEQFF

V: TRBV5-1
CDR3: CASSLGLGSTQETQYF

V: TRBV30
CDR3: CAWSTNRGPNSPLHF

V: TRBV28
CDR3: CASSLGGIRHEQYF

V: TRBV28
CDR3: CASTGDSGTYEQYF

V: TRBV20-1
CDR3: CSASRSVNEKLFF

V: TRBV28
CDR3: CASSFAQTNQPQHF

V: TRBV2
CDR3: CASRHTPGQEMNTEAFF

V: TRBV4-2
CDR3: CASSQETGTGGGEQYF

V: TRBV3-1/TRBV3-2
CDR3: CASSQGQGGTQYF

V: TRBV5-4
CDR3: CASSLFGTGKSYNEQFF

V: TRBV18
CDR3: CASSPKDNRDTEAFF

V: TRBV27
CDR3: CASSLTSAGWGSPLHF

V: TRBV10-3
CDR3: CASGTGVSRELFF

V: TRBV6-5
CDR3: CASSYHRGLTEAFF

V: TRBV5-6
CDR3: CASSLDTGGSGNTIYF

V: TRBV7-8
CDR3: CASRDREKGETQYF

V: TRBV28
CDR3: CASSLFRGVQETQYF

V: TRBV2
CDR3: CASSADGRYEQYF

V: TRBV3-1/TRBV3-2
CDR3: CASSQDSGGQVTGELFF

V: TRBV28
CDR3: CASSLSTGRAFDEQYF

V: TRBV12-3/TRBV12-4
CDR3: CASSYEGSHGYTF

V: TRBV6-4
CDR3: CASSDTGGTDTQYF

V: TRBV3-1/TRBV3-2
CDR3: CASSQDGLAGGPRSEQYF

V: TRBV7-6
CDR3: CASSLFSGPDSYEQYF

V: TRBV19
CDR3: CASSIERRVSEPQHF

V: TRBV30
CDR3: CAWSGLNYNSPLHF

V: TRBV7-2
CDR3: CASSPGRMNTEAFF

V: TRBV7-6
CDR3: CASSSVAGGQGETQYF

V: TRBV6-1
CDR3: CASSERSGYEQYF

V: TRBV28
CDR3: CAIQGKGNQPQHF

V: TRBV11-3
CDR3: CASSSRTGFNEQFF

V: TRBV10-3
CDR3: CAISFKGESTEAFF

V: TRBV2
CDR3: CASSETSGGWGTGELFF

V: TRBV5-6
CDR3: CASSFRGGDHVTQYF

V: TRBV2
CDR3: CASRDSQVTGELFF

V: TRBV5-8
CDR3: CASSLYGGTDTQYF

V: TRBV5-1
CDR3: CASTKGQGSYNEQFF

V: TRBV7-2
CDR3: CASSLTGGSGNTIYF

V: TRBV3-1/TRBV3-2
CDR3: CASSQVVSSYNEQFF

V: TRBV5-1
CDR3: CASSPRAGGWETQYF

V: TRBV28
CDR3: CASSFMAGINYGYTF

V: TRBV12-5
CDR3: CASGLNREDLMDYGYTF

V: TRBV12-5
CDR3: CASGPGGGPTDTQYF

V: TRBV15
CDR3: CATSKRVQGLDTQYF

V: TRBV12-3/TRBV12-4
CDR3: CASTDGVYEQYF

V: TRBV2
CDR3: CASTQDIAKNIQYF

V: TRBV7-2
CDR3: CASSPFLGSQPQHF

V: TRBV25-1
CDR3: CASRRTGGYYGYTF

V: TRBV23-1
CDR3: CASRTGQTSPLHF